The 19 T cell receptor beta chains listed next were all sequenced from one sample in a study of blood T cells in healthy people across ages. Alongside a J-beta primer mix, a sample-barcoded 5' primer served in a second PCR lasting 7 to 11 cycles. TCRdb re-derived calls from the 5' RACE reads in MiXCR, one entry per CDR3 protein. This sample has under 800,000 distinct CDR3 sequences, with about 40% found just once. The sample comprised blood. Receptors originate from an older woman in good health.

The J gene is TRBJ2-7, the V gene TRBV6-2 or TRBV6-3; 12 nucleotides agree with TRBD2. J was trimmed by 2 bases and V by 6 bases; bases with no gene match: 8. Germline assignment: CDR1 MNHEY and CDR2 SVGEGT. The CDR3 covers 16 residues. The DNA of the CDR3 is TGTGCCAGCAGGGATCGGACTAGCGGGGACCCCTACGAGCAGTACTTC. Protein sequence: CASRDRTSGDPYEQYF.

This clonotype was counted a few times. V usage is TRBV3-1 and J usage is TRBJ2-1; no clear D. CDR1 is LGHDT, CDR2 YNNKEL, per germline (reference sequence). The CDR3 is made up of 14 amino acids. Trimming removed 7 bases from V and 4 bases from J, with 14 bases in between. In DNA form, the CDR3 reads TGTGCCAGCACCTTAAACAGAGTGTACAATGAGCAGTTCTTC. Its protein product is CASTLNRVYNEQFF.

This rearrangement joins TRBV7-8 to TRBJ2-1, with D perhaps TRBD2 (5 bases). The CDR3 loop spans 15 amino acids. Trimming took 5 bases from V and 3 from J, leaving 14 bases between them. Looked up from germline, CDR1 is SGHVS and CDR2 is FQNEAQ. This CDR3 is CASSARWGDYNEQFF. The CDR3 DNA reads TGTGCCAGCAGCGCAAGATGGGGAGACTACAATGAGCAGTTCTTC.

On this clonotype itself: A read error is possible here, since a much larger clone lies one base away. The J gene is TRBJ2-1, the V gene TRBV7-2, with 14 positions matching TRBD2. J was trimmed by 5 bases and V by 5 bases; bases with no gene match: 11. Germline assignment: CDR1 SGHTA and CDR2 FQGNSA. CDR3 size: 18 residues. The CDR3 DNA sequence: TGTGCCAGCAGCCCACGGACTAGCGGGAGGTCTTCCCACAATGAGCAGTTCTTC. The encoded protein is CASSPRTSGRSSHNEQFF.

In this sample, this clonotype turned up a few times. This chain links TRBV10-3 with TRBJ2-5, with D possibly TRBD1 on 5 matching bases. The CDR3 covers 14 residues. Germline V gives CDR1 ENHRY, CDR2 SYGVKD. The V and J ends lost 6 bases and 0 bases respectively, with 11 bases between them. Here the CDR3 reads CAISLAGNQETQYF. Here the CDR3 DNA reads TGTGCCATCAGCCTGGCAGGGAACCAAGAGACCCAGTACTTC.

This clonotype was observed many times. This chain links TRBV7-2 with TRBJ2-7, with TRBD2 as a possible D gene (5 bases). Germline assignment: CDR1 SGHTA and CDR2 FQGNSA. The V end lost 0 bases, the J end lost 3 bases, and 15 bases lay between the germline ends. The CDR3 is 16 residues long. The CDR3 coding sequence is TGTGCCAGCAGCTTAGCCTTGGCGGGTGTGCACTACGAGCAGTACTTC. It codes for CASSLALAGVHYEQYF. The complete variable domain, with remaining parts taken from reference TRBV7-2 and TRBJ2-7, reads GAGVSQSPSNKVTEKGKDVELRCDPISGHTALYWYRQSLGQGLEFLIYFQGNSAPDKSGLPSDRFSAERTGGSVSTLTIQRTQQEDSAVYLCASSLALAGVHYEQYFGPGTRLTVT.

Of note for this clonotype: One end of the junction varies from germline; a read error may be responsible. This chain connects TRBV4-2 to TRBJ2-7, with 10 bases aligning to TRBD1. The CDR3 has 15 residues. Per the germline V gene, CDR1 is LGHNA and CDR2 is YNFKEQ. This chain's CDR3 is CASTSAATGGYVQYF. In DNA, the CDR3 is TGTGCCAGCACCTCAGCCGCGACAGGGGGCTACGTGCAGTACTTC.

V is TRBV9 and J is TRBJ1-2, with D possibly TRBD1 on 6 matching bases. Germline CDR1 is SGDLS and CDR2 is YYNGEE. The CDR3 consists of 13 residues. Deletions cut 4 bases from V and 4 bases from J, with 11 bases between. The CDR3 nucleotides are TGTGCCAGCAGCTCCGACAGGACCTATGGCTACACCTTC. This codes for CASSSDRTYGYTF.

The chain carries TRBV6-6 and TRBJ2-7, with TRBD2 matching 9 bases. Trimming took 7 bases from V and 5 from J; bases not matched to a gene: 9. The germline V gene encodes CDR1 MNHNY and CDR2 SVGAGI (reference sequence). This CDR3 is built from 14 residues. The CDR3 region has the DNA TGTGCCAGCACCCTTAGCGGGAGTCCCGACGAGCAGTACTTC. It codes for CASTLSGSPDEQYF.

The chain combines TRBV7-2 with TRBJ2-4, with 14 nucleotides matching TRBD2. Germline trimming cut 5 bases from V and 13 bases from J; bases unmatched to any gene: 13. This CDR3 region has 16 residues. Per the germline V gene, CDR1 is SGHTA and CDR2 is FQGNSA. The CDR3 bases are TGTGCCAGCAGCACCAGACTAGCGGGAGGGCCGGGAGAGCAGTACTTC. It translates to CASSTRLAGGPGEQYF.

In its sample, this clonotype was seen a few times. This chain connects TRBV15 to TRBJ2-5; 7 bases fit TRBD1. Per the germline V gene, CDR1 is LNHNV and CDR2 is YYDKDF (reference sequence). V gave up 0 bases and J gave up 5 bases; unmatched junction bases: 0. This CDR3 has 13 residues. The CDR3: CATSRDRGETQYF. The CDR3, as DNA: TGTGCCACCAGCAGAGACAGGGGGGAGACCCAGTACTTC.

Of note for this clonotype: A much more abundant neighbour one base away suggests this may be a read error. The V and J genes are TRBV6-2 or TRBV6-3 and TRBJ2-1; TRBD1 aligns across 7 bases. Germline CDR1 reads MNHEY; CDR2 reads SVGEGT. The CDR3 runs to 17 residues. CDR3 loop: CASSYVSTGQLYNGQFF. The CDR3 region has the DNA TGTGCCAGCAGTTACGTCTCAACGGGACAGCTATACAATGGGCAGTTCTTC.

This clonotype was detected only a few times. The V call is TRBV7-9, the J call TRBJ2-5; the D is unclear. Germline-derived CDR1 and CDR2 are SEHNR and FQNEAQ (reference sequence). Trimming removed 5 bases at V and 1 base at J, with 11 bases between. There are 14 residues in the CDR3. CDR3 loop: CASSRRAVQETQYF. CDR3 nucleotides: TGTGCCAGCAGCCGTCGGGCAGTCCAAGAGACCCAGTACTTC.

There are a few counts of this clonotype. The rearrangement joins TRBV20-1 to TRBJ1-1; maybe TRBD1 (6 bases). The germline V gene has CDR1 DFQATT and CDR2 SNEGSKA (reference sequence). Trimming shortened V by 6 bases and J by 3 bases, and 14 bases separated the two germline ends. This CDR3 region has 13 residues. The DNA for the CDR3 is TGCAGTGCAAAAAATAGGGGGGACACTGAAGCTTTCTTT. Amino acids: CSAKNRGDTEAFF.

This sequence joins TRBV18 and TRBJ1-1; D is unresolved. CDR3 length equals 14 residues. Germline V gene sequence: CDR1 KGHSH, CDR2 LQKENI. Trimming shortened V by 3 bases and J by 1 base, and 9 bases separated the two germline ends. The CDR3 nucleotides read TGTGCCAGCTCACCTTCTTACTCGAACACTGAAGCTTTCTTT. This translates into CASSPSYSNTEAFF.

This chain joins TRBV11-2 and TRBJ2-3, with D possibly being TRBD2 (6 bases). Trimming stripped 1 base from V and 3 bases from J, with 11 bases between. Per germline, CDR1 SGHAT and CDR2 FQNNGV. The CDR3 runs to 15 residues. Here the CDR3 reads CASSLVSGVTDTQYF. The CDR3 region has the DNA TGTGCCAGCAGCTTAGTTAGCGGAGTTACAGATACGCAGTATTTT. Full variable domain (missing parts from reference TRBV11-2 and TRBJ2-3): EAGVAQSPRYKIIEKRQSVAFWCNPISGHATLYWYQQILGQGPKLLIQFQNNGVVDDSQLPKDRFSAERLKGVDSTLKIQPAKLEDSAVYLCASSLVSGVTDTQYFGPGTRLTVL.

A word on this clonotype: Possible read error: a much larger clone is one base away. In this CDR3 the conserved last residue, phenylalanine or tryptophan, is missing, so a read error is likely. The chain couples TRBV7-2 to TRBJ2-5; D not certain. This CDR3 is built from 14 residues. Germline values: CDR1 SGHTA, CDR2 FQGNSA. The V end was cut by 5 bases, the J end by 0 bases, with 10 bases between. CDR3 DNA: TGTGCCAGCAGCACACCGGGCTACCAAGAGACCCAGTACGTC. It specifies CASSTPGYQETQYV.

This clonotype was seen a few times. The chain uses TRBV7-9 and TRBJ1-1; 8 bases are a match to TRBD1. The CDR3 has 14 residues. V lost 7 bases and J lost 4; bases outside the gene matches: 8. CDR1 SEHNR and CDR2 FQNEAQ come from the germline V gene (reference sequence). In nucleotides, the CDR3 is TGTGCCAGCACCACCGGACAGGGTGGCACTGAAGCTTTCTTT. The encoded protein is CASTTGQGGTEAFF.

Only a few counts were recorded for this clonotype. This rearrangement joins TRBV6-2 or TRBV6-3 to TRBJ2-3, with 13 positions matching TRBD2. Trimming took 6 bases from V and 6 from J; bases not matched to a gene: 3. The germline CDR1 and CDR2 sequences are MNHEY and SVGEGT. The CDR3 length is 14 residues. Here the CDR3 reads CASRTSGRSDTQYF. The CDR3 nucleotides read TGTGCCAGCAGGACTAGCGGGAGGTCGGATACGCAGTATTTT.